A few counts support the clone carrying this T cell receptor (beta chain). The antigen is not known. This entry is derived from a study of metastatic and nonmetastatic thyroid tumors. Study background: Repertoire comparison spanned blood and tumor or nodule tissue of malignant and benign thyroid patients.

All patients were treatment-naive before thyroid surgery. Study findings and constraints: Significantly greater TCR beta diversity was reportedly found in malignant thyroid tumors than in benign nodules (in blood and tumor).

V trimming: 6 bases; J trimming: 7 bases; junction bases outside the gene matches: 6. The CDR3 runs to 12 residues. CDR1 SEHNR and CDR2 FQNEAQ come from the germline V gene (reference sequence). Per the original data handling: Built for papillary thyroid cancer, a distant-metastasis classifier drew on CDR3 differences across clinicopathological groups. Using MiXCR, TCRdb re-called clones from the PCR reads. TCRdb assigned the V and J calls; the authors' analysis was not used. The sample has some 34,000 clones, around 20% seen once; the top ten hold about a sixth. The TCR comes from a female donor with papillary thyroid cancer or a benign thyroid nodule (not recorded which). Some clones in this sample may be carry-over from other donors' samples. Material: blood. This chain uses TRBV7-9 with TRBJ2-7, with TRBD1 matching over 7 bases. The CDR3 DNA sequence: TGTGCCAGCAGTTCCACAGGGGAGGAGCAGTACTTC. The encoded protein is CASSSTGEEQYF.